The TCR beta chain under discussion was sequenced for a study of blood T cell repertoires in COVID-19. TCRdb's copy holds only in-frame clones and misses some; the assay was immunoSEQ multiplex PCR. The data contain 20,000 to 30,000 clones, roughly four fifths of them singletons. Sequencing was carried out using peripheral blood. This receptor was obtained from a woman aged 65 to 85 with COVID-19, enrolled during active disease.

CDR3 loop: CASSPPLPGNLQETQYF. The CDR3 DNA is TGTGCCAGCAGTCCACCCTTACCGGGAAACCTACAAGAGACCCAGTACTTC. V usage is TRBV28 and J usage is TRBJ2-5, with a possible D match to TRBD2 (5 bases). The CDR3 is 17 amino acids. V lost 5 bases and J lost 2, with 21 bases in between. Germline CDR1 reads MDHEN; CDR2 reads SYDVKM.